What follows describes a single T cell receptor (beta chain). Its antigen target is currently unknown. A read error may explain this, as a much larger clone is one base away. This CDR3 fails to terminate in the conserved phenylalanine or tryptophan, so it likely reflects a read error. The library was generated by multiplex PCR. Instrument used: Illumina HiSeq 4000. CDR3 regions were amplified by Arm-PCR with iRepertoire HTBI primers to construct TCR beta libraries. Before sequencing, the PCR products underwent gel purification. As for the original processing: A total of 60 to 80 TRBV and some 13 TRBJ segments were identified across samples and were used for gene usage analysis of CDR3 amino acid clonotypes. Filtered high-quality paired reads were merged into contigs using COPE and FqMerger. BLAST was used to align contigs to IMGT TRBV, TRBD and TRBJ reference genes, with CDR3 defined following IMGT. Clonotypes above 0.1% frequency were classified as highly expanded clones. Repertoire diversity was measured by Shannon entropy, and V-J evenness by the Gini coefficient. A clonotype was considered public if more than one individual shared it. The public reads were run again by TCRdb, first through fastp at Q25 and then through MiXCR, and only productive beta chains were kept. Entries are consolidated by CDR3 protein sequence, retaining the most common genes and DNA. TCRdb's processing, not the authors' own work, is the source of the V and J calls. The sample table records 250,000 to 400,000 distinct CDR3 sequences; approximately 20% of these occur just once. Jointly, the top ten make up more than 35% of the sample.

These data originate in a study of regulatory T cells in long-lasting Graves disease (dated by TCRdb to about 2021). Regarding the study in general: Patients with newly diagnosed Graves' disease had been on antithyroid drugs for under 3 months. The study was registered as a clinical trial and conducted in China. A total of about 33 samples underwent TCR sequencing, from about 13 patients with persistent Graves' disease and 20 patients with newly diagnosed Graves' disease. Persistent Graves' disease patients were compared with newly diagnosed Graves' disease patients by peripheral blood TCR sequencing and RNA sequencing. Results and caveats for the whole study, not just this receptor: The small sample size was acknowledged by the authors as a limitation that may reduce accuracy. Compared with newly diagnosed patients, persistent Graves' disease patients had lower TCR Shannon entropy and fewer highly expanded clones, which suggests clonal expansion. Sequencing and analysis were limited to the TCR beta chain. Persistent patients shared more public clonotypes among themselves (over 2,500) than newly diagnosed patients did (roughly 920). TRBV28, TRBJ1-2 and TRBJ2-5 were preferentially used in persistent disease, while TRBV20-1 and TRBJ2-1 were favored in newly diagnosed disease. Because the primary lesion, thyroid tissue, could not be accessed, the study looked at peripheral blood alone.

The CDR3 numbers 13 amino acids, ends counted. The sequence is cut down to CDR3 DNA, 39 bases in frame from base 1. The germline V gene sets CDR1 to SGDLS and CDR2 to YYNGEE. V is pared back by 7 bases and J by 1 base, with 12 bases lying between the germline termini. Interpreted using the paper, the time point label stands for: newly diagnosed GD, antithyroid drugs for less than 3 months. RNA was extracted from PBMCs in TRIzol for both TCR sequencing and RNA sequencing. The diagnosis of Graves' disease was made according to American Thyroid Association guidelines. Recruitment of patients was carried out at an endocrinology department in Xi'an, China. From each patient, roughly 9 milliliters of peripheral blood was collected into an EDTA anticoagulant tube. Ficoll Paque Plus density gradient separation was used to isolate PBMCs, and no additional T cell sorting was done. An Agilent 2100 Bioanalyzer and agarose gel were used to check RNA quality, and a NanoDrop 2000 was used to measure RNA concentration.

Sequenced material: peripheral blood mononuclear cells (PBMCs), taken at new diagnosis, from a patient treated with antithyroid drugs. This TCR was recovered from a female donor with Graves disease. The chain couples TRBV9 to TRBJ2-7; TRBD2 is a possible D gene, resting on 6 matching bases. The CDR3 protein is CASQPSDSYEQYS. The nucleotide sequence reads TGTGCCAGCCAACCTAGCGATTCCTACGAGCAGTACTCC.